These 16 T cell receptor beta chains originate from one sample sequenced in a study of graft-versus-host responses after intestinal transplantation. No antigen is known for these receptors. Method: immunoSEQ multiplex PCR; TCRdb's copy keeps in-frame clones and lacks some. Of tens of thousands of clones in the sample, roughly 90% are singletons; the top ten hold approximately 0.11%. The sample here was unstimulated CD4+ T cells sorted from spleen or lymph node cells, taken before intestinal transplant. The origin of the receptors is a human donor who received an intestinal transplant.

J is TRBJ1-3 and V is TRBV29-1; D might be TRBD1 (5 bases). From germline, CDR1 is SQVTM and CDR2 ANQGSEA. V dropped 5 bases and J dropped 4 bases, with 12 bases sitting between them. The CDR3 contains 13 residues. The CDR3 nucleotides read TGCAGCGTTATCCCCGGGGGGGGAAACACCATATATTTT. It translates to CSVIPGGGNTIYF.

The gene calls are TRBV5-1 and TRBJ2-1, with D unresolved. CDR1 and CDR2 from the germline V gene are SGHRS and YFSETQ. V was pared by 3 bases and J by 7 bases, with 17 bases between. The CDR3 is 15 amino acids. The CDR3 loop reads CASSWQAGPQNEQFF. The CDR3 DNA follows: TGCGCCAGCAGCTGGCAGGCTGGGCCCCAAAATGAGCAGTTCTTC. The full variable domain, completed using reference TRBV5-1 and TRBJ2-1, is KAGVTQTPRYLIKTRGQQVTLSCSPISGHRSVSWYQQTPGQGLQFLFEYFSETQRNKGNFPGRFSGRQFSNSRSEMNVSTLELGDSALYLCASSWQAGPQNEQFFGPGTRLTVL.

This clone came up once. V is TRBV19 and J is TRBJ1-5; D remains ambiguous. The CDR3 contains 16 residues. Germline loops: CDR1 LNHDA, CDR2 SQIVND (reference sequence). V was shortened by 2 bases and J by 4 bases, with 15 bases between the two germline ends. Here the CDR3 reads CASSISGSSGNQPQHF. DNA of the CDR3: TGTGCCAGTAGTATAAGTGGCAGCTCGGGGAATCAGCCCCAGCATTTT. The entire variable domain, with the rest obtained from reference TRBV19 and TRBJ1-5, is as follows: DGGITQSPKYLFRKEGQNVTLSCEQNLNHDAMYWYRQDPGQGLRLIYYSQIVNDFQKGDIAEGYSVSREKKESFPLTVTSAQKNPTAFYLCASSISGSSGNQPQHFGDGTRLSIL.

This sequence joins TRBV6-1 and TRBJ2-7; D not resolved. From germline, CDR1 is MNHNS and CDR2 SASEGT. V shed 4 bases and J shed 0 bases, with 13 bases lying between them. The CDR3 runs 15 residues. Here the CDR3 DNA reads TGTGCCAGCAGTGCGGAGATCAGAAGCTCCTACGAGCAGTACTTC. It specifies CASSAEIRSSYEQYF.

The V call is TRBV6-5, the J call TRBJ1-5; 8 bases agree with TRBD1. V shed 5 bases, J shed 7 bases, and the junction held 10 bases outside the gene matches. Germline V gene sequence: CDR1 MNHEY, CDR2 SVGAGI. The CDR3 spans 15 residues. The CDR3 sequence: CASSPDRGEEQPQHF. Written as DNA, the CDR3 is TGTGCCAGCAGTCCCGACAGGGGAGAGGAACAGCCCCAGCATTTT.

The chain carries TRBV19 and TRBJ1-6, with D unclear. CDR1 and CDR2 from the germline V gene are LNHDA and SQIVND (reference sequence). This CDR3 comprises 12 residues. V lost 8 bases, J lost 5 bases, and 7 bases lay in between. The CDR3 region has the DNA TGTGCCAGTCGGGAGAATAATTCACCCCTCCACTTT. It is translated as CASRENNSPLHF.

The chain joins TRBV6-6 to TRBJ2-3; 8 nucleotides match TRBD2. This CDR3 contains 15 residues. CDR1 and CDR2 (germline): MNHNY, SVGAGI (reference sequence). With V trimmed by 4 bases and J by 1 base, 4 bases remained unmatched. CDR3 nucleotide sequence: TGTGCCAGCAGTTTCCGGGAGGGTCGCACAGATACGCAGTATTTT. It codes for CASSFREGRTDTQYF.

The V gene is TRBV11-2, the J gene TRBJ2-1; a weak D match, TRBD1 (5 bases). The germline gives CDR1 SGHAT, CDR2 FQNNGV. The V and J ends lost 1 base and 3 bases respectively, with 10 bases between them. The length of the CDR3 is 15 residues. The CDR3 spells CASSLGGRVYNEQFF. Written as DNA, the CDR3 is TGTGCCAGCAGCTTAGGGGGCAGGGTCTACAATGAGCAGTTCTTC.

As concerns this clone: Sequence at one end of the junction differs from germline and may be a read error. The V gene is TRBV7-7, the J gene TRBJ2-4; the D gene is possibly TRBD1 (5 bases). There are 13 residues in the CDR3. CDR1 and CDR2 from the germline V gene are SSHAT and FNYEAQ (reference sequence). The DNA of the CDR3 is TGTGCTAGCAGCTTACTCCAGGGCGACATTCAGTACTTC. This gives the protein CASSLLQGDIQYF.

The rearrangement uses TRBV7-6 and TRBJ1-1; D unclear. CDR1 SGHVS and CDR2 FNYEAQ come from the germline V gene. Trimming cost V 5 bases and J 1 base, with 11 bases left between them. CDR3 length: 14 residues. In DNA, the CDR3 is TGTGCCAGCAGCGCGTTTAGAGGGAACACTGAAGCTTTCTTT. It codes for CASSAFRGNTEAFF. The whole variable domain, filled in from reference TRBV7-6 and TRBJ1-1, reads GAGVSQSPRYKVTKRGQDVALRCDPISGHVSLYWYRQALGQGPEFLTYFNYEAQQDKSGLPNDRFSAERPEGSISTLTIQRTEQRDSAMYRCASSAFRGNTEAFFGQGTRLTVV.

V gene TRBV11-2 combines with J gene TRBJ2-5; 7 bases are a match to TRBD1. Germline V gene lookup returns CDR1 SGHAT and CDR2 FQNNGV. This CDR3 is 14 amino acids long. After removal of 1 base from V and 4 bases from J, the junction contained 3 bases not matched to a gene. This chain's CDR3 is CASSLGTGGETQYF. The CDR3 bases are TGTGCCAGCAGCTTAGGGACAGGTGGAGAGACCCAGTACTTC.

The chain has TRBV4-1 and TRBJ2-2, with 16 bases lining up with TRBD2. The trim removed 1 base at V and 7 bases at J, leaving 6 bases unmatched. Germline CDR1 MGHRA, CDR2 YSYEKL. This CDR3 is 18 amino acids long. The CDR3 sequence is CASSQVPGLAGGIGELFF. CDR3 nucleotide sequence: TGCGCCAGCAGCCAAGTCCCGGGACTAGCGGGAGGGATCGGGGAGCTGTTTTTT.

The chain uses TRBV9 and TRBJ2-7, with TRBD1 as a possible D gene (6 bases). The germline gives CDR1 SGDLS, CDR2 YYNGEE. With 0 bases removed from V and 3 bases from J, the gap between germline ends came to 10 bases. The CDR3 totals 14 residues. In nucleotides, the CDR3 is TGTGCCAGCAGCGTAGCACTGGGACACTACGAGCAGTACTTC. Translated: CASSVALGHYEQYF.

The chain couples TRBV15 to TRBJ2-2; 9 bases line up with TRBD1. CDR3 length: 15 residues. J lost 3 bases, V lost 1 base, and 0 bases had no gene match. The germline gives CDR1 LNHNV, CDR2 YYDKDF (reference sequence). The CDR3 nucleotides are TGTGCCACCAGCAGAGGGGACAGGGACACCGGGGAGCTGTTTTTT. The encoded protein is CATSRGDRDTGELFF.

This clone was found once. V usage is TRBV19 and J usage is TRBJ2-5; 7 bases agree with TRBD1. This CDR3 contains 18 residues. Germline V gene sequence: CDR1 LNHDA, CDR2 SQIVND (reference sequence). The trim removed 4 bases at V and 7 bases at J, leaving 21 bases unmatched. Here the CDR3 DNA reads TGTGCCAGTAGTAAAACTCGACAGGGATGGGCCGAAGGGGGGACCCAGTACTTC. Its translation is CASSKTRQGWAEGGTQYF.

The J gene is TRBJ2-5, the V gene TRBV9, with 10 bases that match TRBD2. The CDR3 has 16 amino acids. Unmatched junction bases numbered 6, after V lost 2 bases and J lost 2 bases. Germline lookup yields CDR1 SGDLS and CDR2 YYNGEE. CDR3 loop: CASSVDSGGTQETQYF. CDR3 nucleotide sequence: TGTGCCAGCAGCGTGGATAGCGGGGGGACTCAAGAGACCCAGTACTTC.